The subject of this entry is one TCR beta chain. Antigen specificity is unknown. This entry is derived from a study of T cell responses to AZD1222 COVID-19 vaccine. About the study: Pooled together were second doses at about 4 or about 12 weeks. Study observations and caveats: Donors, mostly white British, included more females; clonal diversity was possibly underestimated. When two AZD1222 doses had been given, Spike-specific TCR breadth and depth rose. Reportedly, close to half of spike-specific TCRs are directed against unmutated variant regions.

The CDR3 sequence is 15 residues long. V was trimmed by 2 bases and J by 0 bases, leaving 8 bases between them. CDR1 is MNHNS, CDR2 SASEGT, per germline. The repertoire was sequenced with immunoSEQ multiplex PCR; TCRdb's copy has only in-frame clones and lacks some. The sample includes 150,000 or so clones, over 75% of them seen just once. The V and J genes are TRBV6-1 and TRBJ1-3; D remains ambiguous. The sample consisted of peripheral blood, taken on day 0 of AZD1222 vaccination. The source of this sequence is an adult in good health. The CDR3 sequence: CASSEWVNSGNTIYF. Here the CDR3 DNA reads TGTGCCAGCAGTGAATGGGTGAACTCTGGAAACACCATATATTTT.